This is a list of T cell receptor beta chains from one sample in a study of cytomegalovirus exposure and HLA in healthy donors. This table comes from immunoSEQ multiplex PCR, and its TCRdb copy is limited to in-frame clones, with some not included. This table has about 140,000 clones, roughly 73% appearing once. The source material was PBMCs. Every receptor here comes from a man aged 35 to 55 in good health and CMV-seronegative. Both conserved end residues are part of each CDR3. D genes are given only for firm matches. Size is stated for part of the rows, as once, few or many counts, or as a class when the clone is expanded.

v_gene: TRBV4-1
d_gene: TRBD1
j_gene: TRBJ1-2
abundance: .
CDR3aa: CASSQGQGYSYGYTF
CDR3nt: TGCGCCAGCAGCCAAGGACAGGGGTACTCCTATGGCTACACCTTC

v_gene: TRBV9
d_gene: .
j_gene: TRBJ1-4
abundance: .
CDR3aa: CASSVSGFPDEKLFF
CDR3nt: TGTGCCAGCAGCGTATCGGGTTTCCCGGATGAAAAACTGTTTTTT

v_gene: TRBV11-2
d_gene: .
j_gene: TRBJ2-3
abundance: .
CDR3aa: CASSPERTDTQYF
CDR3nt: TGTGCCAGCAGCCCCGAGCGGACAGATACGCAGTATTTT

v_gene: TRBV12-5
d_gene: TRBD1
j_gene: TRBJ2-5
abundance: .
CDR3aa: CASGLVQGRQETQYF
CDR3nt: TGTGCTAGTGGTTTGGTACAGGGGCGTCAAGAGACCCAGTACTTC

v_gene: TRBV7-2
d_gene: .
j_gene: TRBJ1-1
abundance: few
CDR3aa: CASRLSGTEAFF
CDR3nt: TGTGCCAGCAGGCTGTCGGGCACTGAAGCTTTCTTT

v_gene: TRBV5-1
d_gene: .
j_gene: TRBJ1-4
abundance: few
CDR3aa: CASSLPTGTANEKLFF
CDR3nt: TGCGCCAGCAGCTTACCCACAGGGACCGCTAATGAAAAACTGTTTTTT

v_gene: TRBV10-3
d_gene: .
j_gene: TRBJ1-2
abundance: .
CDR3aa: CAISDPGERAGYTF
CDR3nt: TGTGCCATCAGTGATCCGGGGGAGAGGGCTGGCTACACCTTC

v_gene: TRBV2
d_gene: .
j_gene: TRBJ1-6
abundance: .
CDR3aa: CASRETVNSPLHF
CDR3nt: TGTGCCAGCAGAGAGACAGTTAATTCACCCCTCCACTTT

v_gene: TRBV4-3
d_gene: .
j_gene: TRBJ1-5
abundance: .
CDR3aa: CASSQGQAGQPQHF
CDR3nt: TGCGCCAGCAGCCAAGGGCAGGCTGGCCAGCCCCAGCATTTT

v_gene: TRBV4-3
d_gene: TRBD1
j_gene: TRBJ1-1
abundance: .
CDR3aa: CASSQDLRTGNTEAFF
CDR3nt: TGCGCCAGCAGCCAAGATCTTAGGACAGGCAACACTGAAGCTTTCTTT

v_gene: TRBV21-1
d_gene: .
j_gene: TRBJ2-2
abundance: .
CDR3aa: CASSKQSRDRGRNTGELFF
CDR3nt: TGTGCCAGCAGCAAGCAATCCCGGGACAGGGGTAGGAACACCGGGGAGCTGTTTTTT

v_gene: TRBV7-9
d_gene: TRBD1
j_gene: TRBJ2-7
abundance: few
CDR3aa: CASSYRGTIVGYEQYF
CDR3nt: TGTGCCAGCAGCTACAGGGGGACCATAGTAGGTTACGAGCAGTACTTC

v_gene: TRBV11-2
d_gene: TRBD2
j_gene: TRBJ2-2
abundance: .
CDR3aa: CASSPLAGGTGELFF
CDR3nt: TGTGCCAGCAGCCCCTTAGCGGGGGGCACCGGGGAGCTGTTTTTT

v_gene: TRBV15
d_gene: TRBD2
j_gene: TRBJ2-1
abundance: .
CDR3aa: CATSRDLPSGTYNEQFF
CDR3nt: TGTGCCACCAGCAGAGACCTACCTAGCGGCACCTACAATGAGCAGTTCTTC

v_gene: TRBV7-3
d_gene: TRBD2
j_gene: TRBJ2-6
abundance: .
CDR3aa: CASSSSGTSGGGSGANVLTF
CDR3nt: TGTGCCAGCAGCTCCTCCGGGACTAGCGGGGGGGGCTCTGGGGCCAACGTCCTGACTTTC

v_gene: TRBV7-6
d_gene: .
j_gene: TRBJ1-3
abundance: .
CDR3aa: CASSLQGNSGNTIYF
CDR3nt: TGTGCCAGCAGCTTACAGGGGAATTCAGGAAACACCATATATTTT

v_gene: TRBV6-5
d_gene: TRBD1
j_gene: TRBJ2-1
abundance: .
CDR3aa: CASYRDRVEQFF
CDR3nt: TGTGCCAGCTACCGGGACAGGGTAGAGCAGTTCTTC

v_gene: TRBV27
d_gene: TRBD1
j_gene: TRBJ2-1
abundance: .
CDR3aa: CASVPMGATGDTYNEQFF
CDR3nt: TGTGCCAGCGTCCCTATGGGGGCCACAGGGGACACCTACAATGAGCAGTTCTTC

v_gene: TRBV5-5
d_gene: TRBD1
j_gene: TRBJ1-1
abundance: .
CDR3aa: CASSYFTGGMNTEAFF
CDR3nt: TGTGCCAGCAGCTATTTTACAGGGGGAATGAACACTGAAGCTTTCTTT

v_gene: TRBV6-4
d_gene: TRBD1
j_gene: TRBJ1-2
abundance: .
CDR3aa: CASRRQQGAYGGYTF
CDR3nt: TGTGCCAGCAGGAGACAACAGGGGGCGTATGGTGGCTACACCTTC

v_gene: TRBV4-3
d_gene: .
j_gene: TRBJ1-6
abundance: .
CDR3aa: CASSQGPSYNSPLHF
CDR3nt: TGCGCCAGCAGCCAAGGCCCCAGTTATAATTCACCCCTCCACTTT

v_gene: TRBV28
d_gene: TRBD1
j_gene: TRBJ2-7
abundance: .
CDR3aa: CASSLVGGRKAIENEQYF
CDR3nt: TGTGCCAGCAGTTTAGTAGGGGGCCGAAAGGCAATCGAGAACGAGCAGTACTTC

v_gene: TRBV5-1
d_gene: TRBD1
j_gene: TRBJ1-4
abundance: .
CDR3aa: CASRRDRGTRVEEKLFF
CDR3nt: TGCGCCAGCAGGCGGGACAGGGGGACCCGGGTCGAGGAAAAACTGTTTTTT

v_gene: TRBV19
d_gene: .
j_gene: TRBJ2-1
abundance: .
CDR3aa: CASSIEGRSYNEQFF
CDR3nt: TGTGCCAGTAGTATCGAGGGGAGGTCCTACAATGAGCAGTTCTTC

v_gene: TRBV14
d_gene: TRBD1
j_gene: TRBJ1-6
abundance: .
CDR3aa: CASSPADRGFSPLHF
CDR3nt: TGTGCCAGCAGCCCGGCCGACAGGGGCTTTTCACCCCTCCACTTT

v_gene: TRBV10-3
d_gene: .
j_gene: TRBJ1-1
abundance: once
CDR3aa: CAISAQVQNTEAFF
CDR3nt: TGTGCCATCAGTGCACAGGTCCAGAACACTGAAGCTTTCTTT

v_gene: TRBV10-3
d_gene: TRBD1
j_gene: TRBJ2-7
abundance: .
CDR3aa: CAISGGTGLYEQYF
CDR3nt: TGTGCCATCAGTGGCGGGACAGGGTTGTACGAGCAGTACTTC

v_gene: TRBV29-1
d_gene: .
j_gene: TRBJ1-5
abundance: .
CDR3aa: CSVADRYSNQPQHF
CDR3nt: TGCAGCGTCGCGGACAGATATAGCAATCAGCCCCAGCATTTT